This TCR beta chain was profiled in a study of CXCR3-negative and CXCR3-positive naive CD8 T cells. With respect to this clonotype: Its specificity is not known.

In triplicate, each CD8+ T cell subset was sorted at a few hundred thousand cells per replicate. A CD45RO-CCR7+CD27+CD95- phenotype identified naive CD8+ T cells. Points from the study as a whole: CXCR3-positive naive cells carried more hydrophobic TRB CDR3s than CXCR3-negative ones.

Libraries were UMI-labeled 5' RACE TRB cDNA. TCRdb reanalyzed the 5' RACE reads and collapses them to one entry per CDR3 protein, without DNA. The repertoire table contains 75,000 or so distinct CDR3 sequences. The sequencing input was naive CXCR3- CD8+ T cells from blood. Subset: CD45RO-CCR7+CD27+CD95- naive CD8+ T cells lacking CXCR3 (TNR3-). This sequence originates from a human donor in good health. Some clones in this sample may be carry-over from other donors' samples.

CDR3 amino acids: CASSLDHNQPQHF. The chain employs TRBV5-5 and TRBJ1-5. The CDR3 runs to 13 residues. Per germline, CDR1 SGHKS and CDR2 YYEKEE (reference sequence).